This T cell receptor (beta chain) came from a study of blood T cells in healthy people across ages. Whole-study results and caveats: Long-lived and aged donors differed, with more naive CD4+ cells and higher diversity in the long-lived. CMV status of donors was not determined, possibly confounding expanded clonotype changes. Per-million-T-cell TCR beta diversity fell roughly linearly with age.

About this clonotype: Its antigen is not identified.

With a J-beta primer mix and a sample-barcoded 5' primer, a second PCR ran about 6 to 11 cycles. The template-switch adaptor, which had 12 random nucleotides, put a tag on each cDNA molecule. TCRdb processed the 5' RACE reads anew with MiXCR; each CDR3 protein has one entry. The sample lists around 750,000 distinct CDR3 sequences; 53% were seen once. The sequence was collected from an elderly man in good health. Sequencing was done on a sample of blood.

For the CDR3, the DNA is TGTGCCAGCAGTTACCAAGGCGACAAGCGGGGCTACACCTTC. Amino acid sequence: CASSYQGDKRGYTF. The chain employs TRBV6-6 and TRBJ1-2; D ambiguous. Germline values: CDR1 MNHNY, CDR2 SVGAGI (reference sequence). V was trimmed by 2 bases and J by 8 bases, leaving 15 bases between them. The CDR3 runs 14 residues.